This T cell receptor (beta chain) is from a study of shared clonotypes between healthy human individuals. Study-level points and caveats: Around 5% was the fraction of naive CD4 clonotypes found shared across a few donors.

Division of CD4+ cells produced a CD45RA+ naive subset and a CD45RA-negative memory subset. Sequencing used immunoSEQ multiplex PCR; TCRdb keeps in-frame clones, though not all of them. The sample lists millions of clones, around nine tenths occurring once. Deletions cut 9 bases from V and 8 bases from J, with 19 bases between. The CDR3 spans 13 residues. Germline V gives CDR1 MNHEY, CDR2 SVGAGI. On this clone itself: What it binds is unknown.

The chain combines TRBV6-5 with TRBJ1-2, with a possible D match to TRBD1 (6 bases). The origin of this receptor is a man between 18 and 35 years old in good health. The source material was naive CD4+ T cells sorted from blood. The subset denotes: CD45RA+ positively selected. CDR3 loop: CASSSGAGRGYTF. The DNA of the CDR3 is TGTGCCAGTTCATCGGGGGCAGGACGGGGCTACACCTTC.